This T cell receptor (beta chain) derives from a study of CD8 T cells in ankylosing spondylitis. The sample holds many counts of this clonotype. Antigen: not known. A quantitative 5'-RACE method, one with molecular barcodes, was used to make TCR beta libraries. MiXCR was run by TCRdb on the 5' RACE reads, yielding one entry per CDR3 protein. Of more than 300,000 distinct CDR3 sequences detected, around 8% appear once; the ten largest clones hold more than 12%. The CDR3 consists of 14 residues. Looked up from germline, CDR1 is SQVTM and CDR2 is ANQGSEA. Trimming shortened V by 6 bases and J by 6 bases, and 18 bases separated the two germline ends. Notes on the study in general: Seven or eight highly homologous variants made up a TCR beta motif, and this motif appeared characteristic of ankylosing spondylitis blood. Certain motif variants had earlier been reported in reactive arthritis synovial fluid and blood. Clones linked to disease were reported to show significant enrichment in matched ankylosing spondylitis synovial fluid.

The gene calls are TRBV29-1 and TRBJ2-1, with a possible D match to TRBD1 (6 bases). This TCR derives from a male donor with ankylosing spondylitis. Source material: blood, either unsorted or a sorted T cell fraction (not recorded which). DNA of the CDR3: TGCAGCGTAAAGCCCGGGACACCCACCAATGAGCAGTTCTTC. It yields the protein CSVKPGTPTNEQFF.